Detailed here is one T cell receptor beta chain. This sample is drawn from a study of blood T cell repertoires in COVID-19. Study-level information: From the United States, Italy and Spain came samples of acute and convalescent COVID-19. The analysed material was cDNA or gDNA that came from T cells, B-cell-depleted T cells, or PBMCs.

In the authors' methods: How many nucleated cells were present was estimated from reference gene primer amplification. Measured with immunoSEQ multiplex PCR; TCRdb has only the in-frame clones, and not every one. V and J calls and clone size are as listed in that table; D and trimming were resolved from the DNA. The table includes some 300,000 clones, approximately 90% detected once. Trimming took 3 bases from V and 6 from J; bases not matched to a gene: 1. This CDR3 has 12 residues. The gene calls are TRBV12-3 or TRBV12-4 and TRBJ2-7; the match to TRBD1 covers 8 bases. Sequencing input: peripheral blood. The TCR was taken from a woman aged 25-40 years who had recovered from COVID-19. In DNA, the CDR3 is TGTGCCAGCAGTTTCGGACAGGGCGAGCAGTACTTC. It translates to CASSFGQGEQYF.